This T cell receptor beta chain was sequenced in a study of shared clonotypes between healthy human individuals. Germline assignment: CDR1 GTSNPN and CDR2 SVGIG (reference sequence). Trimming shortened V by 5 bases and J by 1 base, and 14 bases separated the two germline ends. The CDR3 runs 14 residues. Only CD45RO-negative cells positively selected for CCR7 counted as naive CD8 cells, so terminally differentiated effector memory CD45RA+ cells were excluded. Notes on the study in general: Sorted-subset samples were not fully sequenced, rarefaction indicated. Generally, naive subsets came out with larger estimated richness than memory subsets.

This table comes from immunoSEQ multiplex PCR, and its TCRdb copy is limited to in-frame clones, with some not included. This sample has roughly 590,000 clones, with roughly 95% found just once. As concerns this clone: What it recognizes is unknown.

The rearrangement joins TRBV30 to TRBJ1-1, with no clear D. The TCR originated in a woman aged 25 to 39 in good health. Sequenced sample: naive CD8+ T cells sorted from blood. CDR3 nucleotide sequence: TGTGCCTGGTGGCCTTCCGCCGGGAACACTGAAGCTTTCTTT. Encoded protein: CAWWPSAGNTEAFF.